This TCR beta chain was documented in a study of low-dose radiotherapy and immunotherapy resistance in tumors. Gene-specific TRAV and TRBV primers were used for first-strand cDNA, covering alpha and beta chains. PCR amplification of the TCRs was performed with Phusion for approximately 20 PCR cycles, and it relied on a constant-region primer together with a V-primer adapter. TCRdb reanalysed the reads using MiXCR and keeps one entry per CDR3 protein. In the table there are about 64,000 distinct CDR3 sequences, around 27% of which are singletons. Germline V gives CDR1 WSHSY, CDR2 SAAADI. V shed 6 bases and J shed 7 bases, with 15 bases lying between them. This CDR3 region has 13 residues. Time point here: before trial treatment.

The source material was PBMCs, sampled before treatment. The sequence derives from a male donor with rectosigmoid adenocarcinoma. The V gene is TRBV10-2, the J gene TRBJ2-5; D gene ambiguous. For the CDR3, the DNA is TGCGCCAGCAGGACCCAAAGGGCCGGGACCCAGTACTTC. As protein: CASRTQRAGTQYF.